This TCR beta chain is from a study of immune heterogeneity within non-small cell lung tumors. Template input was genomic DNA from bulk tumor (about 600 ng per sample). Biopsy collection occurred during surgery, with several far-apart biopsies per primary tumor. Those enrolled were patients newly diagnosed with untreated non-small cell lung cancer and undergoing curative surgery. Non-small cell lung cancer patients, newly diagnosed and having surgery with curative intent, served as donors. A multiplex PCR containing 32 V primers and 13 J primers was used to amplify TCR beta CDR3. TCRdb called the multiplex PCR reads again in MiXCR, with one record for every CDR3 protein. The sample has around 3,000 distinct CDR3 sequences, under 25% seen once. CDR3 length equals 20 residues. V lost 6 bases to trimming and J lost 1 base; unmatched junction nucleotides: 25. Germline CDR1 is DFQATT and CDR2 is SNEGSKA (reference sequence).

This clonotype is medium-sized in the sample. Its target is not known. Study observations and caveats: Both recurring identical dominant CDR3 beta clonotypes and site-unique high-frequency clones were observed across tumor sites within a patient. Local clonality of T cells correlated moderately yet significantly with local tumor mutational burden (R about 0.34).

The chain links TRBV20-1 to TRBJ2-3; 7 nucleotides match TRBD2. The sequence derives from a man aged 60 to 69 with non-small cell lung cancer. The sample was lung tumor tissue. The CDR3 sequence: CSARGGGGWVAGEGTDTQYF. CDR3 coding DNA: TGCAGTGCCCGGGGTGGTGGGGGATGGGTGGCGGGAGAAGGCACAGATACGCAGTATTTT.